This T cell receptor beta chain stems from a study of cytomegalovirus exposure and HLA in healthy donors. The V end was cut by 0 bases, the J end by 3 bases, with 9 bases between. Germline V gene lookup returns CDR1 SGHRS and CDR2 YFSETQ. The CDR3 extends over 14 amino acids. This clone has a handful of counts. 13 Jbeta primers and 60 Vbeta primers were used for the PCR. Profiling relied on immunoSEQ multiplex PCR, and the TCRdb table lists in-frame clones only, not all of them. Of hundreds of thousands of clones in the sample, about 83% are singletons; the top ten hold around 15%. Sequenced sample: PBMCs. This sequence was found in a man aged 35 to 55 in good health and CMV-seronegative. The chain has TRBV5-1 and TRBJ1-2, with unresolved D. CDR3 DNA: TGCGCCAGCAGCTTGGCTCCGGGTGACTATGGCTACACCTTC. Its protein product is CASSLAPGDYGYTF.